This is a list of T cell receptor beta chains from one sample in a study of T-cell reconstitution after alpha-beta-depleted transplantation in children. MiXCR, applied by TCRdb to the PCR reads, yields one record per CDR3 protein. This table holds some 3,100 distinct CDR3 sequences, under 25% found once. This specimen consisted of PBMCs, mostly from graft donor cells, obtained 60 days after TCRalphabeta/CD19-depleted stem cell transplant. The source is a female patient between 10 and 17 years old who had a stem cell transplant for acute lymphoblastic leukemia, so the T cells may come from the graft donor. Each CDR3 is given with its conserved first and last residue. The order of the fields is J gene, clone size, V gene, D gene, CDR3 protein, CDR3 DNA. The D gene is left open where the match is weak. Clone size is stated in some rows and not others, as once, few, many or a class when expanded.

>TRBJ1-5|medium-sized|TRBV3-2|NA
CASSQAGTGGGQPQHF
TGTGCCAGCAGCCAAGCCGGGACAGGGGGCGGTCAGCCCCAGCATTTT
>TRBJ1-3|NA|TRBV7-8|NA
CASSLGPFSGNTIYF
TGTGCCAGCAGCCTTGGACCGTTCTCTGGAAACACCATATATTTT
>TRBJ2-5|many|TRBV6-6|TRBD2
CASSRRLAGGRKTQYF
TGTGCCAGCAGCCGACGCCTGGCGGGAGGGAGAAAGACCCAGTACTTC
>TRBJ2-7|many|TRBV5-8|NA
CASSLGGKAYEQYF
TGTGCCAGCAGCTTGGGGGGGAAGGCCTACGAGCAGTACTTC
>TRBJ2-5|NA|TRBV11-3|NA
CASSSKPGRRETQYF
TGTGCCAGCAGCTCGAAGCCGGGCCGCCGAGAGACCCAGTACTTC
>TRBJ2-6|many|TRBV3-1|NA
CASSQRNSGANVLTF
TGTGCCAGCAGCCAACGGAACTCTGGGGCCAACGTCCTGACTTTC
>TRBJ1-4|many|TRBV18|TRBD1
CASSPRTGDATNEKLFF
TGTGCCAGCTCACCACGGACAGGGGATGCAACTAATGAAAAACTGTTTTTT
>TRBJ1-2|many|TRBV7-9|NA
CASSRSTEGYGYTF
TGTGCCAGCAGCCGTTCTACGGAGGGCTATGGCTACACCTTC
>TRBJ1-5|many|TRBV7-9|NA
CASSYREYSNQPQHF
TGTGCCAGCAGCTACAGGGAATATAGCAATCAGCCCCAGCATTTT
>TRBJ1-1|NA|TRBV18|NA
CASSNKGRGVWGGAFF
TGTGCCAGCTCAAACAAGGGACGGGGAGTTTGGGGGGGAGCTTTCTTT
>TRBJ2-1|many|TRBV6-4|TRBD2
CASSDSGTSAYNEQFF
TGTGCCAGCAGTGATTCCGGGACTAGCGCCTACAATGAGCAGTTCTTC
>TRBJ2-7|NA|TRBV6-1|NA
CASRLSPLGGAYEQYF
TGTGCCAGCAGACTTTCACCCCTAGGGGGAGCCTACGAGCAGTACTTC
>TRBJ2-2|many|TRBV10-3|TRBD2
CATSGRGFEDTGELFF
TGTGCCACTAGCGGGAGGGGATTCGAGGACACCGGGGAGCTGTTTTTT
>TRBJ2-5|few|TRBV5-4|NA
CASSLAQIQETQYF
TGTGCCAGCAGCTTGGCCCAGATCCAAGAGACCCAGTACTTC
>TRBJ1-5|many|TRBV15|NA
CATSRDRGHQPQHF
TGTGCCACCAGCAGAGATCGGGGCCATCAGCCCCAGCATTTT
>TRBJ2-7|medium-sized|TRBV14|TRBD2
CASSQGTSGNEQYF
TGTGCCAGCAGCCAGGGGACTAGCGGCAACGAGCAGTACTTC
>TRBJ1-1|many|TRBV6-5|TRBD1
CASSYSTAGGTEAFF
TGTGCCAGCAGTTACTCGACGGCAGGGGGCACTGAAGCTTTCTTT
>TRBJ2-7|many|TRBV18|NA
CASSPSRVASEQYF
TGTGCCAGCTCACCCTCTAGGGTAGCCAGCGAGCAGTACTTC
>TRBJ2-5|NA|TRBV10-3|NA
CAISESQGIGETQYF
TGTGCCATCAGTGAGTCACAGGGTATTGGAGAGACCCAGTACTTC
>TRBJ1-3|many|TRBV18|TRBD1
CASSAQGAGNTIYF
TGTGCCAGCTCGGCACAGGGGGCCGGAAACACCATATATTTT
>TRBJ2-2|few|TRBV20-1|NA
CSASLGNAGELFF
TGCAGTGCTAGTCTGGGAAATGCCGGGGAGCTGTTTTTT
>TRBJ2-3|NA|TRBV11-2|NA
CASAAVGASTDTQYF
TGTGCCAGCGCGGCGGTCGGCGCTAGCACAGATACGCAGTATTTT